The entry that follows covers one T cell receptor beta chain sequence. The antigen is unknown. The record originates from a study of cytomegalovirus exposure and HLA in healthy donors. In the study overall: Drawn from HLA-typed donors, approximately 85 million unique TCRs were held in an early data release.

Vbeta (60) and Jbeta (13) primers were used in the PCR. Libraries were prepared by immunoSEQ multiplex PCR; TCRdb keeps only in-frame clonotypes and omits some of them. This sample has some 190,000 clones, with less than 90% found just once. Overall study results and limits: As immune exposure information, only CMV serostatus was available. In an earlier analysis, most TCR beta V segments were productive about 87% or about 30% of the time.

J was trimmed by 8 bases and V by 2 bases; bases with no gene match: 6. CDR3 length equals 15 residues. Germline CDR1 reads SEHNR; CDR2 reads FQNEAQ (reference sequence). The source of this sequence is a girl aged 5-17 years in good health and CMV-seropositive. Source material: PBMCs. The chain carries TRBV7-9 and TRBJ2-1; TRBD2 matches at 10 bases. CDR3 sequence: CASSLSLAGDHEQFF. The CDR3 DNA sequence: TGTGCCAGCAGCTTAAGCCTAGCGGGAGATCATGAGCAGTTCTTC.